Listed here is a single T cell receptor beta chain. Its antigen target is currently unknown. No base qualities exist here, and no much larger clone lies one base off it. The CDR1 and CDR2 encoded by the germline V gene are SGHRS and YFSETQ. V loses 0 bases, J loses 12 bases, and the germline ends lie 16 bases apart. CDR3 length: 14 amino acids, cysteine to phenylalanine. CDR3 DNA only is kept here, 42 bases in frame from base 1. Each donor gave one peripheral blood draw, about 110 mL on average, collected into heparinised tubes. A BD FACSAria II was used to sort naive, central memory, regulatory and stem cell-like memory CD4+ T cells with a panel that included CD45RO, CCR7, CD25, CD127, CD95 and CD27. A purity above 95% was achieved for all sorted populations. Right away, PBMCs were isolated by Lymphoprep density gradient centrifugation and were stained directly, with no culture step. So that batch effects would be minimized, each experiment stained and sorted samples in pairs, pairing one healthy donor with one patient.

This sample was included in a study of beta chain features in type 1 diabetes (dated by TCRdb to between 2017 and 2018). About the full investigation: Mean age, gender distribution, total cell number and subset yield were not different between patients and healthy donors. Regulatory and stem cell-like memory subsets were obtained from only 8 patients and roughly 8 healthy donors, while naive and central memory subsets were obtained from all 28 donors. A total of 100 million to 110 million sorted cells were examined across all samples, and a strong correlation was observed between cell number per subset and RNA yield. In the study, recently diagnosed type 1 diabetes patients and matched healthy donors were compared on the TCRB repertoires of their sorted circulating CD4+ T cell subsets. Results the study describes overall, beyond this receptor: Because cDNA rather than genomic DNA was sequenced, highly expressing activated cells could have been over-represented, although no difference in activation and CD3 levels was found between groups. Because the HLA sub-analyses included only small numbers of individuals, any influence of HLA type on TCRB rearrangement was left unresolved. Shorter templates might have been favored by PCR, but patient and control samples were amplified and corrected together, so both groups would have been affected equally by any skew. At VDJ recombination sites, patients with type 1 diabetes made fewer insertions and deleted more nucleotides, a pattern implying thymic rearrangement abnormalities. The naive, central memory and regulatory TCRB repertoires appeared to resemble one another more closely among patients than among healthy donors. In all four CD4+ subsets, TCRB CDR3 length was moderately but significantly shorter in type 1 diabetes patients.

All of the isolated RNA was reverse transcribed with the High Capacity cDNA Reverse Transcription Kit, so expressed TCRB transcripts were sequenced. Naive, central memory and regulatory T cell samples underwent deep immunoSEQ sequencing, averaging about 3.57 million total reads per sample. Sorted cells were lysed in RLT buffer, and RNA was extracted using DNase-treated RNeasy Micro or Mini kits according to cell number. To prevent cross-contamination, every cell subset was processed on its own, while patient and healthy donor samples were processed together. Using the immunoSEQ multiplex PCR, TCRB sequences were amplified from cDNA into 87-bp fragments spanning the CDR3 region. The amplicons were sequenced using the Illumina HiSeq platform. Per the authors' processing: PCR bias was corrected computationally using synthetic template baselines, and reads within Hamming distance 2 were collapsed, with unmergeable singletons discarded. Reads were aligned against IMGT to assign V, D and J genes, CDR3 length and insertions or deletions at six rearrangement sites. Within each subset, clonotype counts were normalized to sorted cell number, and only after that were true diversity and Gini coefficients computed with the tcR R package. The overlap coefficient, calculated on TCRB nucleotide sequences, was used to measure repertoire sharing. As a proxy for the pre-selection repertoire, out-of-frame TCRB sequences from naive cells were analyzed. TCRdb retrieved this table from immuneACCESS and kept in-frame rearrangements only. Not all clones are present; in checked studies, unresolved V genes account for under half, and no reason is known for the remainder. Clonal size and the V and J genes are those of that table, whereas D and trimming came from the DNA. The sample table shows some 500,000 clones, and approximately 10% are seen once. The ten most abundant clones make up 0.035% to 0.05% of the sample.

This clonotype was sampled from a young woman in good health. Material: naive CD4+ T cells from blood. The cell subset or site label of this sample denotes: true naive CD4+ T cells. The sequence joins TRBV5-1 to TRBJ1-5; the D gene is not confidently resolved. CDR3 protein: CASSLGSAGEVQHF. Here is the DNA: TGCGCCAGCAGCTTGGGCTCTGCGGGCGAGGTCCAGCATTTT.